This T cell receptor (beta chain) was captured in a study of cytomegalovirus exposure and HLA in healthy donors. As to this clone: The antigen is undetermined.

The PCR made use of 60 Vbeta and 13 Jbeta primers. Clones were sequenced by immunoSEQ multiplex PCR, and TCRdb holds only the in-frame ones, with some missing. Its table lists some 150,000 clones. The CDR3 consists of 16 residues. Trimming shortened V by 2 bases and J by 1 base, and 13 bases separated the two germline ends. Germline lookup yields CDR1 SGHTA and CDR2 FQGTGA. Study-level findings and limits: For most TCR beta V segments, an earlier analysis put the productive rate at about 87% or about 30% of the time. With later analysis, a missense DCLRE1C variant became linked to TCR beta V- and J-gene trimming. Researchers reported that a few CMV-associated chains were confirmed in vitro as CMV antigen-specific. In a later analysis, parvovirus B19, influenza, CMV and Epstein-Barr virus appeared linked to several top co-occurrence clusters.

The TCR comes from a woman aged 18-29 years in good health and CMV-seronegative. The J gene is TRBJ2-3, the V gene TRBV7-3; TRBD1 is a possible D gene (5 bases). The sequenced sample consisted of PBMCs. The CDR3 is CASSLEAGSGTDTQYF. The DNA of the CDR3 is TGTGCCAGCAGCTTAGAGGCAGGGTCCGGCACAGATACGCAGTATTTT.